Reported below is one TCR beta chain. Its specificity is unknown. The authors' processing: Sequence data from immunoSEQ were junction-only and lacked quality scores; consequently, filtering differed. The method was immunoSEQ multiplex PCR; TCRdb's version includes in-frame clones alone and lacks a portion of them. The V and J calls and the clone size are those of that table, but D and trimming were determined from the DNA. The sample holds 550,000 to 600,000 clones, roughly 98% seen once. The sample belongs to a study of shared clonotypes between healthy human individuals. Study-level results: The naive CD4 repertoires of several donors were compared, and approximately 5.3% of clonotypes were shared. What naive subsets generally showed was a larger estimated richness than memory subsets showed. Although depth was large, rarefaction showed that sequencing of the sorted subsets was incomplete.

This CDR3 region has 20 residues. The germline V gene has CDR1 SGHDN and CDR2 FVKESK. J lost 3 bases, V lost 2 bases, and 16 bases had no gene match. Naive CD8 cells comprised CD45RO-negative, CCR7-positively selected cells, excluding terminally differentiated effector memory CD45RA+ cells. The sequenced material came from naive CD8+ T cells sorted from blood. The origin of this receptor is a young man in good health. The V call is TRBV14, the J call TRBJ2-1; 10 nucleotides align to TRBD2. The CDR3 nucleotides are TGTGCCAGCAGCCAACGGGGTTGGGAGCGGGAGGGCCGGGGCTACAATGAGCAGTTCTTC. Translated: CASSQRGWEREGRGYNEQFF.